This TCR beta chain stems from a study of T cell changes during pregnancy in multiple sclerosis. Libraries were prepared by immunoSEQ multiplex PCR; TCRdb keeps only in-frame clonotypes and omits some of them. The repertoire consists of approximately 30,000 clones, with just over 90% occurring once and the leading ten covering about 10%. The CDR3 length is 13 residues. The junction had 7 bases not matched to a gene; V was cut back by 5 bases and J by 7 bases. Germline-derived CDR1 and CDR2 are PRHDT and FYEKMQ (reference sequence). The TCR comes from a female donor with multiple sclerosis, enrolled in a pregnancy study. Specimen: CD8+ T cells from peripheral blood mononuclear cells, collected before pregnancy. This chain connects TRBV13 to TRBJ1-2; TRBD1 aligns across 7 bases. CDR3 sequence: CASSTTGSLGYTF. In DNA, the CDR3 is TGTGCCAGCAGCACGACAGGGTCTCTTGGCTACACCTTC.